Each of the 30 T cell receptor beta chains below was sequenced from the same sample in a study of blood T cell repertoires in COVID-19. Libraries were prepared by immunoSEQ multiplex PCR; TCRdb keeps only in-frame clonotypes and omits some of them. The data contain around 190,000 clones, around nine tenths of them singletons. Sequenced input: peripheral blood. All receptors come from a man aged 18 to 35 with active or convalescent COVID-19.

This chain connects TRBV2 to TRBJ2-7; 11 nucleotides line up with TRBD1. V trimming: 4 bases; J trimming: 1 base; junction bases outside the gene matches: 3. Looked up from germline, CDR1 is SNHLY and CDR2 is FYNNEI. The CDR3 has 15 amino acids. CDR3 nucleotide sequence: TGTGCCAGCAGTGCGGACAGGGGGCGTTCCTACGAGCAGTACTTC. Its protein is CASSADRGRSYEQYF.

The V and J genes are TRBV5-1 and TRBJ2-7, with 7 positions matching TRBD2. Germline CDR1 SGHRS, CDR2 YFSETQ. The CDR3 runs 15 residues. V lost 4 bases and J lost 1; bases outside the gene matches: 8. CDR3 protein: CASSLQRAGSYEQYF. In DNA, the CDR3 is TGCGCCAGCAGCCTCCAGAGAGCGGGATCCTACGAGCAGTACTTC.

V usage is TRBV5-6 and J usage is TRBJ2-2; maybe TRBD2 (7 bases). The CDR3 runs 17 residues. Trimming took off 0 bases at V and 6 bases at J, with 18 bases between the two ends. Germline V gene sequence: CDR1 SGHDT, CDR2 YYEEEE. The CDR3 nucleotides are TGTGCCAGCAGCTTGGGAGGGGGGGCCACCTTTGCCGGGGAGCTGTTTTTT. Translation gives CASSLGGGATFAGELFF.

The chain carries TRBV5-1 and TRBJ2-3, with a tentative D call TRBD2 (5 bases). From germline, CDR1 is SGHRS and CDR2 YFSETQ. CDR3 length: 16 residues. V lost 4 bases and J lost 2, with 17 bases in between. Here the CDR3 reads CASSTGGLSNTDTQYF. The CDR3 nucleotides are TGCGCCAGCAGCACCGGAGGCCTTTCAAACACAGATACGCAGTATTTT.

The chain recombines TRBV21-1 with TRBJ2-1; no check of the table's D call, TRBD1, against the DNA was made. TRBV21-1 is annotated as a pseudogene. This CDR3 contains 19 residues. The CDR3 DNA follows: TGTGCCAGCAGACGGACACCGGGACAGGGGGGACCTACCTACAATGAGCAGTTCTTC. Translated: CASRRTPGQGGPTYNEQFF.

The V and J genes are TRBV3-1 (or the pseudogene TRBV3-2) and TRBJ1-5; D remains unclear. This CDR3 comprises 16 residues. Deletions cut 0 bases from V and 0 bases from J, with 9 bases between. Looked up from germline, CDR1 is LGHDT and CDR2 is YNNKEL (reference sequence). CDR3 in amino acids: CASSQDLGNSNQPQHF. Here the CDR3 DNA reads TGTGCCAGCAGCCAAGATCTCGGGAATAGCAATCAGCCCCAGCATTTT.

The chain employs TRBV12-5 and TRBJ1-1; no clear D. CDR1 LGHNT and CDR2 FRNRAP come from the germline V gene. The V gene lost 2 bases and the J gene lost 4 bases, with 14 bases spanning the gap. This CDR3 has 15 amino acids. The CDR3 loop is CASGLQTQRVTEAFF. The CDR3, as DNA: TGTGCTAGTGGTTTGCAGACCCAGAGGGTCACTGAAGCTTTCTTT.

V and J are TRBV5-4 and TRBJ1-2, with 8 nucleotides matching TRBD1. V trimming: 5 bases; J trimming: 3 bases; junction bases outside the gene matches: 6. The CDR3 loop spans 14 amino acids. CDR1 is SGHNT and CDR2 is YYREEE in the germline V gene (reference sequence). The DNA for the CDR3 is TGTGCCAGCAGAAGGACAGGGCTCGACTATGGCTACACCTTC. Its translation is CASRRTGLDYGYTF.

The chain links TRBV12-3 or TRBV12-4 to TRBJ1-5, with 7 bases fitting TRBD1. The V gene end was trimmed by 5 bases and the J gene end by 4 bases; junction bases not matched to a gene: 2. The CDR3 covers 13 residues. The CDR3 protein is CASSKQGNQPQHF. CDR3 sequence (DNA): TGTGCCAGCAGTAAACAGGGGAATCAGCCCCAGCATTTT.

This rearrangement joins TRBV11-2 to TRBJ1-3; a weak D match, TRBD1 (6 bases). Trimming cost V 1 base and J 11 bases, with 6 bases left between them. Germline loops: CDR1 SGHAT, CDR2 FQNNGV. The CDR3 is made up of 11 amino acids. CDR3 sequence reads: CASSLGQAIYF. CDR3 nucleotide sequence: TGTGCCAGCAGCTTAGGACAGGCCATATATTTT.

The genes are TRBV27 and TRBJ1-2, with 11 bases aligning to TRBD1. Losses at the gene ends were 7 bases for V and 5 bases for J; bases not matched to a gene: 15. Germline V lookup: CDR1 MNHEY, CDR2 SMNVEV (reference sequence). The CDR3 is made up of 17 amino acids. CDR3 amino acids: CASMRGTDRGQYYGYTF. The CDR3 DNA reads as TGTGCCAGCATGAGGGGAACGGACAGGGGGCAATATTATGGCTACACCTTC.

The rearrangement uses TRBV6-5 and TRBJ1-5, with 7 bases aligning to TRBD1. V was clipped by 6 bases and J by 0 bases; unmatched bases: 5. This CDR3 is 15 amino acids long. Germline V gene lookup returns CDR1 MNHEY and CDR2 SVGAGI. The CDR3 DNA reads as TGTGCCAGCAGCGTTGACAGGGATAGCAATCAGCCCCAGCATTTT. Encoded protein: CASSVDRDSNQPQHF.

The DNA of the CDR3 is TGTGCCTGGAGTGTCGCCGGGACTAGCTTCCACAATGAGCAGTTCTTC. This sequence encodes CAWSVAGTSFHNEQFF. The genes are TRBV30 and TRBJ2-1; 9 nucleotides match TRBD2. The germline V gene encodes CDR1 GTSNPN and CDR2 SVGIG (reference sequence). Losses at the gene ends were 0 bases for V and 5 bases for J; bases not matched to a gene: 8. The CDR3 sequence is 16 residues long. Drawing the rest from reference TRBV30 and TRBJ2-1, the complete variable domain is SQTIHQWPATLVQPVGSPLSLECTVEGTSNPNLYWYRQAAGRGLQLLFYSVGIGQISSEVPQNLSASRPQDRQFILSSKKLLLSDSGFYLCAWSVAGTSFHNEQFFGPGTRLTVL.

CDR3 region: CASGPAGTSGTQYF. CDR3 nucleotides: TGTGCCAGCGGCCCGGCCGGGACTAGCGGGACCCAGTACTTC. J is TRBJ2-5 and V is TRBV19; 11 positions match TRBD2. V shed 9 bases and J 7 bases; nucleotides not matched to a gene: 10. This CDR3 is 14 amino acids long. Germline CDR1 is LNHDA and CDR2 is SQIVND (reference sequence).

This chain uses TRBV19 with TRBJ1-3; no definite D call. Germline assignment: CDR1 LNHDA and CDR2 SQIVND (reference sequence). The CDR3 has 17 amino acids. V was cut by 4 bases and J by 0 bases, with 16 bases left in between. CDR3 DNA: TGTGCCAGTAGTAATCCCGGGAAAACTAACTCTGGAAACACCATATATTTT. This sequence encodes CASSNPGKTNSGNTIYF. The full variable domain, with the rest looked up from reference TRBV19 and TRBJ1-3, is DGGITQSPKYLFRKEGQNVTLSCEQNLNHDAMYWYRQDPGQGLRLIYYSQIVNDFQKGDIAEGYSVSREKKESFPLTVTSAQKNPTAFYLCASSNPGKTNSGNTIYFGEGSWLTVV.

This clone was seen once. The CDR3 sequence is CASIPGGQGRQPQHF. CDR3 DNA: TGTGCCAGTATCCCAGGCGGGCAGGGGCGTCAGCCCCAGCATTTT. The rearrangement joins TRBV19 to TRBJ1-5; D might be TRBD1 (6 bases). Per the germline V gene, CDR1 is LNHDA and CDR2 is SQIVND (reference sequence). This CDR3 is 15 amino acids long. Between the trimmed V and J ends, which lost 7 bases and 6 bases, there was a span of 19 bases. Together with reference TRBV19 and TRBJ1-5, the CDR3 gives the full variable domain: DGGITQSPKYLFRKEGQNVTLSCEQNLNHDAMYWYRQDPGQGLRLIYYSQIVNDFQKGDIAEGYSVSREKKESFPLTVTSAQKNPTAFYLCASIPGGQGRQPQHFGDGTRLSIL.

This clone came up once. The chain links TRBV7-2 to TRBJ1-1; 8 bases map to TRBD1. The length of the CDR3 is 16 residues. J lost 5 bases, V lost 1 base, and 9 bases had no gene match. From germline, CDR1 is SGHTA and CDR2 FQGNSA. In DNA form, the CDR3 reads TGTGCCAGCAGCTTAGTGGGTGGACAGGGTATGACTGAAGCTTTCTTT. This gives the protein CASSLVGGQGMTEAFF.

The chain is built from TRBV2 and TRBJ1-1, with D unclear. The germline V gene has CDR1 SNHLY and CDR2 FYNNEI. V was trimmed by 7 bases and J by 0 bases, leaving 12 bases between them. The CDR3 is 14 amino acids. CDR3 coding DNA: TGTGCCAGCAACCAGGTTGGTTTGAACACTGAAGCTTTCTTT. This sequence encodes CASNQVGLNTEAFF.

This clone came up once. V and J are TRBV19 and TRBJ2-7; the D gene is possibly TRBD2 (5 bases). The CDR3 totals 12 residues. Per the germline V gene, CDR1 is LNHDA and CDR2 is SQIVND (reference sequence). The germline V and J ends were trimmed by 4 bases and 5 bases, with 9 bases remaining between them. CDR3 sequence: CASSTGGHEQYF. For the CDR3, the DNA is TGTGCCAGTAGTACAGGAGGCCACGAGCAGTACTTC.

The chain employs TRBV5-4 and TRBJ2-1, with 9 bases identical to TRBD2. J lost 8 bases, V lost 2 bases, and 8 bases had no gene match. The CDR3 totals 15 residues. CDR1 and CDR2 (germline): SGHNT, YYREEE (reference sequence). CDR3 sequence reads: CASSLASGMSYEQFF. In DNA form, the CDR3 reads TGTGCCAGCAGCTTAGCTAGCGGGATGTCCTATGAGCAGTTCTTC.

This chain uses TRBV9 with TRBJ2-1; 9 nucleotides align to TRBD1. From germline, CDR1 is SGDLS and CDR2 YYNGEE. This CDR3 comprises 15 residues. The junction had 1 base not matched to a gene; V was cut back by 3 bases and J by 0 bases. CDR3 amino acids: CASSGQGGSYNEQFF. CDR3 DNA: TGTGCCAGCAGCGGACAGGGGGGCTCCTACAATGAGCAGTTCTTC. Filled out from reference TRBV9 and TRBJ2-1, the complete variable domain reads DSGVTQTPKHLITATGQRVTLRCSPRSGDLSVYWYQQSLDQGLQFLIQYYNGEERAKGNILERFSAQQFPDLHSELNLSSLELGDSALYFCASSGQGGSYNEQFFGPGTRLTVL.

The V and J genes are TRBV18 and TRBJ2-3, with no clear D. Looked up from germline, CDR1 is KGHSH and CDR2 is LQKENI. The V end was cut by 4 bases, the J end by 5 bases, with 19 bases between. The CDR3 length is 16 residues. This CDR3 is CASSLTHQFLEDTQYF. As DNA, the CDR3 is TGTGCCAGCTCACTGACACATCAGTTCCTGGAAGATACGCAGTATTTT. The full variable domain, completed using reference TRBV18 and TRBJ2-3, is NAGVMQNPRHLVRRRGQEARLRCSPMKGHSHVYWYRQLPEEGLKFMVYLQKENIIDESGMPKERFSAEFPKEGPSILRIQQVVRGDSAAYFCASSLTHQFLEDTQYFGPGTRLTVL.

The V gene is TRBV27, the J gene TRBJ2-1; 7 bases are a match to TRBD1. Germline CDR1 reads MNHEY; CDR2 reads SMNVEV (reference sequence). V shed 5 bases, J shed 2 bases, and the junction held 9 bases outside the gene matches. This CDR3 is built from 16 residues. CDR3 sequence: CASSPDPGTAYNEQFF. CDR3 nucleotide sequence: TGTGCCAGCAGTCCAGACCCCGGGACAGCCTACAATGAGCAGTTCTTC.

V usage is TRBV4-3 and J usage is TRBJ1-4, with D uncertain. Germline V lookup: CDR1 LGHNA, CDR2 YSLEER. V shed 6 bases and J shed 0 bases, with 14 bases lying between them. This CDR3 has 16 amino acids. The DNA of the CDR3 is TGCGCCAGCAGTCTATCCCCCACTCCAACTAATGAAAAACTGTTTTTT. This gives the protein CASSLSPTPTNEKLFF.

The chain links TRBV2 to TRBJ2-5, with 8 positions matching TRBD1. The CDR3 contains 15 residues. Germline CDR1 reads SNHLY; CDR2 reads FYNNEI. Trimming at V came to 4 bases and at J to 6 bases, leaving 10 bases not matched to a gene. The CDR3 DNA reads as TGTGCCAGCAGTGCGGACAGGGAAGGAAAAAAGACCCAGTACTTC. It codes for CASSADREGKKTQYF.

The chain uses TRBV7-2 and TRBJ1-4, with TRBD1 matching 10 bases. With 3 bases clipped from V and 8 bases from J, the junction kept 6 bases outside the gene matches. The length of the CDR3 is 15 residues. Germline CDR1 reads SGHTA; CDR2 reads FQGNSA. The CDR3 reads CASSFDRGRGEKLFF. The DNA for the CDR3 is TGTGCCAGCAGCTTTGACAGGGGGCGAGGGGAAAAACTGTTTTTT.

This rearrangement joins TRBV30 to TRBJ1-3; D is unclear. Germline V gene lookup returns CDR1 GTSNPN and CDR2 SVGIG (reference sequence). V was pared by 2 bases and J by 0 bases, with 11 bases between. The CDR3 is 15 amino acids. The CDR3 DNA follows: TGTGCCTGGAGTTTAACAGTACCCTCTGGAAACACCATATATTTT. Protein sequence: CAWSLTVPSGNTIYF.

This clone was seen a few times. The chain is built from TRBV2 and TRBJ2-7; TRBD2 matches at 10 bases. This CDR3 spans 16 amino acids. Germline V CDR1 and CDR2: SNHLY, FYNNEI. The J segment lost 4 bases and the V segment lost 4 bases, leaving 10 bases of the junction unmatched. The CDR3 loop reads CASSASPSGSPYEQYF. As DNA, the CDR3 is TGTGCCAGCAGTGCATCCCCTAGCGGGAGCCCTTACGAGCAGTACTTC. The full variable domain, completed using reference TRBV2 and TRBJ2-7, is EPEVTQTPSHQVTQMGQEVILRCVPISNHLYFYWYRQILGQKVEFLVSFYNNEISEKSEIFDDQFSVERPDGSNFTLKIRSTKLEDSAMYFCASSASPSGSPYEQYFGPGTRLTVT.

This clone was recorded only once. The chain employs TRBV2 and TRBJ1-6; maybe TRBD1 (5 bases). The CDR3 covers 16 residues. Trimming took 4 bases from V and 6 from J, leaving 16 bases between them. From germline, CDR1 is SNHLY and CDR2 FYNNEI. The DNA for the CDR3 is TGTGCCAGCAGTGTGCGATCGGGTCAGGGTAATTCACCCCTCCACTTT. Translating it yields CASSVRSGQGNSPLHF.

This rearrangement joins TRBV19 to TRBJ1-2; the D is unclear. V was cut by 3 bases and J by 0 bases, with 11 bases left in between. Germline values: CDR1 LNHDA, CDR2 SQIVND (reference sequence). The CDR3 has 15 residues. The chain's CDR3 is CASSIPRFANYGYTF. The CDR3 region has the DNA TGTGCCAGTAGTATTCCTCGGTTCGCTAACTATGGCTACACCTTC.